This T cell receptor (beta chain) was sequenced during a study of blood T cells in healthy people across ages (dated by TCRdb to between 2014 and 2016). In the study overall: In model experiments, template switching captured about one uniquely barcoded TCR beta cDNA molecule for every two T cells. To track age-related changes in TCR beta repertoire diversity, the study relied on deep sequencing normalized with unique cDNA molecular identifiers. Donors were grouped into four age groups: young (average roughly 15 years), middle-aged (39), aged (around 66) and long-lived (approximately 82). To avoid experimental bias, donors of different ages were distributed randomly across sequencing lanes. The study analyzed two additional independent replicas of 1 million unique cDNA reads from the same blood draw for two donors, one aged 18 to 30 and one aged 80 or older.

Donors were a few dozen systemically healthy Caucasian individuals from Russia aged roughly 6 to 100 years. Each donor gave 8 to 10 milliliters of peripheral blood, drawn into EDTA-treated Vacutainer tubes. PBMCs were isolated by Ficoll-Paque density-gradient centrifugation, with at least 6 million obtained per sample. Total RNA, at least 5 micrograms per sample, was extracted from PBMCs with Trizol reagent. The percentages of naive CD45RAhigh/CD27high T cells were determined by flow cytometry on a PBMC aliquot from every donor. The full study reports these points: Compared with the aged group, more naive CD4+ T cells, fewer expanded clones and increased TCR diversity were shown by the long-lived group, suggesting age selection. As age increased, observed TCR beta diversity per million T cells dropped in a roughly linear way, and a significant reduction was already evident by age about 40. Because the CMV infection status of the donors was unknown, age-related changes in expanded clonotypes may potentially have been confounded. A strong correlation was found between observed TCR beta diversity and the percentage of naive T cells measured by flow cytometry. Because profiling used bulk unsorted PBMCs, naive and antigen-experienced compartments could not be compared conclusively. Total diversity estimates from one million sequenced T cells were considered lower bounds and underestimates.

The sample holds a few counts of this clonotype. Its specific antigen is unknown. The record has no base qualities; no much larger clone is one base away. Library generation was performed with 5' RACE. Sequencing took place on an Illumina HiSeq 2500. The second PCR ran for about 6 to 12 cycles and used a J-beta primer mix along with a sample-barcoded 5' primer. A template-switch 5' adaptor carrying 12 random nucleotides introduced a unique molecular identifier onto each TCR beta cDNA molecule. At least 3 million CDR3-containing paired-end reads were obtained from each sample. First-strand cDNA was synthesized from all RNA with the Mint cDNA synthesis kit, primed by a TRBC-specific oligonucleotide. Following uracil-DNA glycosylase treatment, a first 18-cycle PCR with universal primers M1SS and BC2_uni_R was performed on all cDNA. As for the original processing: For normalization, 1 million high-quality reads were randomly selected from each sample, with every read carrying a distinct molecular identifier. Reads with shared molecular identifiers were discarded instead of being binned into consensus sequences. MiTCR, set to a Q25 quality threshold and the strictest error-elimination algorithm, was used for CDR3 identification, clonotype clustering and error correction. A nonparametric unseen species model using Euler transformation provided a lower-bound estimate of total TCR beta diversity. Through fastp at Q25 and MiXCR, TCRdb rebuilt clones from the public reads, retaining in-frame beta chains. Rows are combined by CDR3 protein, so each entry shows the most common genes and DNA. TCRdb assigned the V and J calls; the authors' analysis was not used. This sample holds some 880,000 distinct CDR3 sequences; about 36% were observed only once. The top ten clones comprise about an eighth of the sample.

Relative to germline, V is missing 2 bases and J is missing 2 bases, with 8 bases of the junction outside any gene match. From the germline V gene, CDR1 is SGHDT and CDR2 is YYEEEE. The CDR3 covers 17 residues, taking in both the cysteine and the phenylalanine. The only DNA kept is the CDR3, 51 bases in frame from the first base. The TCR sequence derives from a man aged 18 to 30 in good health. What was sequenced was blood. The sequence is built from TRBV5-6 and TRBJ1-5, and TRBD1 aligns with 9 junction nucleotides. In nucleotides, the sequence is TGTGCCAGCAGCTTCGGGACAGGGATGCACGGCAATCAGCCCCAGCATTTT. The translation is CASSFGTGMHGNQPQHF.